These 12 T cell receptor beta chains came from one sample sequenced in a study of blood T cell repertoires in COVID-19. The protocol was immunoSEQ multiplex PCR, while the TCRdb copy is restricted to in-frame clones and leaves out a portion. The sample consists of around 31,000 clones, approximately 92% of them appearing once. Sequenced: peripheral blood. All receptors derive from an elderly man with acute or convalescent COVID-19.

The chain employs TRBV5-1 and TRBJ2-7; 8 nucleotides line up with TRBD1. CDR1 is SGHRS, CDR2 YFSETQ, per germline. With V trimmed by 4 bases and J by 3 bases, 6 bases remained unmatched. This CDR3 contains 14 residues. The CDR3 DNA reads as TGCGCCAGCAGCCCCGGGACAGGATACTACGAGCAGTACTTC. Its protein is CASSPGTGYYEQYF. The whole variable domain, filled in from reference TRBV5-1 and TRBJ2-7, reads KAGVTQTPRYLIKTRGQQVTLSCSPISGHRSVSWYQQTPGQGLQFLFEYFSETQRNKGNFPGRFSGRQFSNSRSEMNVSTLELGDSALYLCASSPGTGYYEQYFGPGTRLTVT.

There are a few counts of this clone. This chain uses TRBV27 with TRBJ1-1, with D possibly TRBD1 on 6 matching bases. The length of the CDR3 is 14 residues. V was trimmed by 1 base and J by 5 bases, leaving 11 bases between them. Germline CDR1 is MNHEY and CDR2 is SMNVEV (reference sequence). CDR3 region: CASSLLSRGTEAFF. As DNA, the CDR3 is TGTGCCAGCAGTTTATTGTCCAGGGGAACTGAAGCTTTCTTT.

The chain employs TRBV27 and TRBJ1-5; the D is unclear. V was shortened by 3 bases and J by 3 bases, with 3 bases between the two germline ends. The germline V gene encodes CDR1 MNHEY and CDR2 SMNVEV (reference sequence). This CDR3 region has 12 residues. CDR3 DNA: TGTGCCAGCAGTTTCATCAATCAGCCCCAGCATTTT. It is translated as CASSFINQPQHF.

This clone was counted between two and nine times. The genes are TRBV10-2 and TRBJ1-3, with 7 bases fitting TRBD1. V gave up 0 bases and J gave up 8 bases; unmatched junction bases: 7. Germline loops: CDR1 WSHSY, CDR2 SAAADI. The CDR3 loop spans 15 amino acids. CDR3 bases: TGCGCCAGCAGTGAGTCGTGGTCAGGGGGAGACACCATATATTTT. Translating gives CASSESWSGGDTIYF.

The V gene is TRBV6-2 or TRBV6-3, the J gene TRBJ2-1; a weak D match, TRBD2 (6 bases). Trimming removed 5 bases from V and 7 bases from J, with 21 bases in between. Germline CDR1 reads MNHEY; CDR2 reads SVGEGT. This CDR3 contains 16 residues. CDR3 sequence reads: CASSPVGAGPINEQFF. The CDR3, as DNA: TGTGCCAGCAGTCCCGTGGGAGCGGGTCCGATTAATGAGCAGTTCTTC.

This rearrangement joins TRBV4-2 to TRBJ2-1, with TRBD2 matching 9 bases. The junction had 11 bases not matched to a gene; V was cut back by 8 bases and J by 3 bases. This CDR3 region has 16 residues. Germline V gene data show CDR1 as LGHNA and CDR2 as YNFKEQ. The CDR3 is CASGRAGTSYYNEQFF. The DNA for the CDR3 is TGTGCCAGCGGACGGGCTGGGACTAGCTACTACAATGAGCAGTTCTTC.

The chain carries TRBV27 and TRBJ2-5; 8 nucleotides agree with TRBD1. The trim removed 5 bases at V and 5 bases at J, leaving 7 bases unmatched. Germline V gene sequence: CDR1 MNHEY, CDR2 SMNVEV (reference sequence). The CDR3 has 14 amino acids. For the CDR3, the DNA is TGTGCCAGCAGTCCCGGGACAGGAGGCGAGACCCAGTACTTC. Its translation is CASSPGTGGETQYF.

The sample holds one count of this clone. The chain links TRBV9 to TRBJ2-1; 7 nucleotides agree with TRBD2. The CDR3 has 15 residues. CDR1 and CDR2 from the germline V gene are SGDLS and YYNGEE. After removal of 0 bases from V and 2 bases from J, the junction contained 2 bases not matched to a gene. In DNA, the CDR3 is TGTGCCAGCAGCGTAGGTGGGAGGGCCTACAATGAGCAGTTCTTC. This codes for CASSVGGRAYNEQFF.

This clone showed up just once. V usage is TRBV4-2 and J usage is TRBJ2-2; tentatively, D is TRBD2 (6 bases). Trimming left V 0 bases short and J 3 bases short, with 11 bases between. The CDR3 length is 16 residues. The germline gives CDR1 LGHNA, CDR2 YNFKEQ. Here the CDR3 reads CASSQDFGRDTGELFF. The CDR3 bases are TGTGCCAGCAGCCAAGATTTCGGGAGAGACACCGGGGAGCTGTTTTTT.

This rearrangement joins TRBV10-2 to TRBJ1-3; D not resolved. The V end was cut by 8 bases, the J end by 4 bases, with 15 bases between. CDR3 length: 14 residues. CDR1 is WSHSY, CDR2 SAAADI, per germline. Written as DNA, the CDR3 is TGCGCCAGCTCGGAAGGCGCGGGGGGAAACACCATATATTTT. Its translation is CASSEGAGGNTIYF.

V and J are TRBV7-2 and TRBJ1-3; D is ambiguous. The V and J ends lost 5 bases and 0 bases respectively, with 11 bases between them. The CDR3 contains 15 residues. Germline-derived CDR1 and CDR2 are SGHTA and FQGNSA. CDR3 sequence reads: CASSLQMYSGNTIYF. The CDR3 nucleotides are TGTGCCAGCAGCCTACAGATGTACTCTGGAAACACCATATATTTT.

CDR3 sequence (DNA): TGTGCCAGCAGCTTCAGGTTGGGCTTCACAGATACGCAGTATTTT. Translation gives CASSFRLGFTDTQYF. The genes are TRBV7-8 and TRBJ2-3; D is undetermined. The V and J ends lost 3 bases and 2 bases respectively, with 12 bases between them. Germline assignment: CDR1 SGHVS and CDR2 FQNEAQ. The CDR3 runs to 15 residues.